Presented here are 25 T cell receptor beta chains from one specimen sequenced in a study of cytomegalovirus exposure and HLA in healthy donors. Both 60 Vbeta primers and 13 Jbeta primers went into the PCR. The table came from immunoSEQ multiplex PCR; TCRdb's copy has only in-frame clones and leaves some out. The sample lists about 120,000 clones, about 83% occurring once. The sequenced sample was PBMCs. These receptors were obtained from a woman aged 40-49 years in good health and CMV-seropositive.

The rearrangement joins TRBV27 to TRBJ2-7; D is possibly TRBD2 (7 bases). V was trimmed by 3 bases and J by 6 bases, leaving 15 bases between them. Germline V gene data show CDR1 as MNHEY and CDR2 as SMNVEV (reference sequence). The CDR3 spans 14 residues. In nucleotides, the CDR3 is TGTGCCAGCAGTTTGAGGGGGGGGGTTTCCGAGCAGTACTTC. Its protein is CASSLRGGVSEQYF.

The genes are TRBV7-2 and TRBJ1-5; D gene uncertain. The germline gives CDR1 SGHTA, CDR2 FQGNSA. This CDR3 region has 13 residues. The V and J ends lost 3 bases and 6 bases respectively, with 9 bases between them. CDR3 DNA sequence: TGTGCCAGCAGCTTTGAGCGAATTCAGCCCCAGCATTTT. Translated: CASSFERIQPQHF.

V is TRBV5-4 and J is TRBJ2-1, with 8 bases identical to TRBD2. The trim removed 4 bases at V and 12 bases at J, leaving 15 bases unmatched. The CDR3 extends over 15 amino acids. CDR1 is SGHNT, CDR2 YYREEE, per germline (reference sequence). The CDR3 region is CASSPSLAGGSGQFF. The CDR3 DNA follows: TGTGCCAGCAGCCCGTCCCTAGCGGGTGGTTCGGGGCAGTTCTTC.

The chain employs TRBV4-2 and TRBJ2-7; perhaps TRBD1 as D (6 bases). Per the germline V gene, CDR1 is LGHNA and CDR2 is YNFKEQ. V lost 4 bases and J lost 2, with 12 bases in between. This CDR3 spans 14 amino acids. CDR3 in amino acids: CASSPLDSTYEQYF. The CDR3 region has the DNA TGTGCCAGCAGCCCGTTGGACAGTACCTACGAGCAGTACTTC.

The genes are TRBV5-1 and TRBJ1-1; possibly TRBD1 for D (6 bases). V lost 0 bases and J lost 1, with 10 bases in between. The CDR3 totals 15 residues. Germline V gene lookup returns CDR1 SGHRS and CDR2 YFSETQ. The CDR3: CASSLDGRGNTEAFF. CDR3 nucleotide sequence: TGCGCCAGCAGCTTGGACGGCAGGGGGAACACTGAAGCTTTCTTT.

The chain carries TRBV30 and TRBJ2-1; TRBD2 might be the D (5 bases). V was pared by 4 bases and J by 6 bases, with 10 bases between. This CDR3 spans 12 amino acids. Germline lookup yields CDR1 GTSNPN and CDR2 SVGIG (reference sequence). The CDR3 is CAWKRAPNEQFF. CDR3 sequence (DNA): TGTGCCTGGAAGAGGGCCCCCAATGAGCAGTTCTTC.

The genes are TRBV30 and TRBJ1-3; unclear D gene. CDR1 GTSNPN and CDR2 SVGIG come from the germline V gene (reference sequence). Between the trimmed V and J ends, which lost 3 bases and 1 base, there was a span of 10 bases. The CDR3 runs 14 residues. In nucleotides, the CDR3 is TGTGCCTGGAGCGTCGGTTTGTCTGGAAACACCATATATTTT. It specifies CAWSVGLSGNTIYF.

This clone was counted a few times. Other nucleotide sequences from this sample produce the same CDR3. CDR3 in DNA: TGTGCCAGCTCCGGGCGGGTCTCCTACGAGCAGTACTTC. Protein sequence: CASSGRVSYEQYF. The chain uses TRBV2 and TRBJ2-7; perhaps TRBD2 as D (5 bases). V was shortened by 8 bases and J by 0 bases, with 11 bases between the two germline ends. CDR3 length: 13 amino acids. Per the germline V gene, CDR1 is SNHLY and CDR2 is FYNNEI. Complete variable domain (other parts from reference TRBV2 and TRBJ2-7): EPEVTQTPSHQVTQMGQEVILRCVPISNHLYFYWYRQILGQKVEFLVSFYNNEISEKSEIFDDQFSVERPDGSNFTLKIRSTKLEDSAMYFCASSGRVSYEQYFGPGTRLTVT.

V is TRBV10-3 and J is TRBJ2-7; TRBD2 might be the D (5 bases). CDR1 and CDR2 (germline): ENHRY, SYGVKD. V was shortened by 6 bases and J by 6 bases, with 27 bases between the two germline ends. This CDR3 region has 17 residues. The CDR3 DNA is TGTGCCATCAGCCGCGTCGGGGATCTCCTGGCGAAGGCCGAGCAGTACTTC. Translating gives CAISRVGDLLAKAEQYF.

This clone was recorded once. The chain combines TRBV9 with TRBJ2-3; 11 bases map to TRBD2. Germline-derived CDR1 and CDR2 are SGDLS and YYNGEE. The CDR3 extends over 16 amino acids. The V gene end was trimmed by 4 bases and the J gene end by 4 bases; junction bases not matched to a gene: 8. The CDR3 DNA reads as TGTGCCAGCAGCTATCCCCTAGCGGGGGGCCCAGATACGCAGTATTTT. This codes for CASSYPLAGGPDTQYF.

This chain joins TRBV11-1 and TRBJ1-1; the D gene is possibly TRBD1 (6 bases). Per germline, CDR1 SGHAT and CDR2 FQDESV (reference sequence). The CDR3 runs 13 residues. V gave up 5 bases and J gave up 1 base, with 8 bases separating them. CDR3 residues: CASSTDRNTEAFF. CDR3 nucleotides: TGTGCCAGCAGCACGGACAGGAACACTGAAGCTTTCTTT.

The J gene is TRBJ1-4, the V gene TRBV18; a possible D gene is TRBD1 (6 bases). V lost 6 bases, J lost 3 bases, and 14 bases lay in between. This CDR3 spans 15 amino acids. Per the germline V gene, CDR1 is KGHSH and CDR2 is LQKENI. Written as DNA, the CDR3 is TGTGCCAGCTCTCCCGAAGGGACATCTAATGAAAAACTGTTTTTT. It yields the protein CASSPEGTSNEKLFF.

The rearrangement joins TRBV4-1 to TRBJ1-6; weak D call: TRBD1 (6 bases). The CDR3 is 17 residues long. Germline CDR1 MGHRA, CDR2 YSYEKL. V was pared by 1 base and J by 0 bases, with 10 bases between. The CDR3 loop is CASSQGGGNSYNSPLHF. The CDR3 DNA is TGCGCCAGCAGCCAAGGTGGGGGCAACTCCTATAATTCACCCCTCCACTTT.

CDR3 DNA sequence: TGTGCCAGCAGCTCGTCGGGGATCGAGCCCCAGCATTTT. Amino acid sequence: CASSSSGIEPQHF. The chain couples TRBV5-8 to TRBJ1-5; D is ambiguous. Germline CDR1 reads SGHTS; CDR2 reads YDEGEE. The CDR3 consists of 13 residues. Trimming cost V 3 bases and J 8 bases, with 12 bases left between them.

The rearrangement uses TRBV5-4 and TRBJ1-2; 8 nucleotides align to TRBD1. With V trimmed by 4 bases and J by 0 bases, 2 bases remained unmatched. CDR1 is SGHNT, CDR2 YYREEE, per germline (reference sequence). CDR3 length equals 14 residues. CDR3 in DNA: TGTGCCAGCAGCCGGACAGGGACTAACTATGGCTACACCTTC. The encoded protein is CASSRTGTNYGYTF. The full variable domain, completed using reference TRBV5-4 and TRBJ1-2, is ETGVTQSPTHLIKTRGQQVTLRCSSQSGHNTVSWYQQALGQGPQFIFQYYREEENGRGNFPPRFSGLQFPNYSSELNVNALELDDSALYLCASSRTGTNYGYTFGSGTRLTVV.

This sequence joins TRBV7-9 and TRBJ2-3, with D unresolved. There are 14 residues in the CDR3. V gave up 2 bases and J gave up 4 bases, with 10 bases separating them. Germline V gene lookup returns CDR1 SEHNR and CDR2 FQNEAQ (reference sequence). The CDR3 bases are TGTGCCAGCAGCTTACGAAGCGACGCAGATACGCAGTATTTT. Protein product: CASSLRSDADTQYF.

The chain is built from TRBV4-2 and TRBJ2-7; 14 bases match TRBD2. The CDR3 covers 17 residues. Unmatched junction bases numbered 6, after V lost 1 base and J lost 4 bases. Germline lookup yields CDR1 LGHNA and CDR2 YNFKEQ. CDR3 in amino acids: CASSQAAGLAGVYEQYF. The CDR3 nucleotides read TGTGCCAGCAGCCAAGCTGCGGGACTAGCGGGAGTGTACGAGCAGTACTTC.

This clone came up a few times. The CDR3 sequence is CASSQPGGAGSPTNEKLFF. Here the CDR3 DNA reads TGCGCCAGCAGCCAACCGGGGGGGGCAGGTTCACCAACTAATGAAAAACTGTTTTTT. The chain has TRBV4-1 and TRBJ1-4, with D maybe TRBD1 (6 bases). This CDR3 has 19 residues. The V gene's germline CDR1 is MGHRA and CDR2 YSYEKL. V lost 2 bases and J 0 bases, leaving 19 bases between the germline ends.

This clone was recorded once. The V call is TRBV2, the J call TRBJ2-5; TRBD2 matches 14 bases. This CDR3 is 15 amino acids long. The germline CDR1 and CDR2 sequences are SNHLY and FYNNEI. The ends lost 6 bases at V and 4 bases at J; junction bases unmatched: 4. The CDR3 coding sequence is TGTGCCAGCAGGGGACTAGCGGGAGAGGGAGAGACCCAGTACTTC. This encodes CASRGLAGEGETQYF.

This chain joins TRBV5-6 and TRBJ1-6, with D possibly TRBD1 on 5 matching bases. This CDR3 region has 15 residues. CDR1 is SGHDT and CDR2 is YYEEEE in the germline V gene. V gave up 3 bases and J gave up 3 bases, with 10 bases separating them. The CDR3 sequence is CASSYLTDYNSPLHF. The CDR3 coding sequence is TGTGCCAGCAGCTATCTGACAGACTATAATTCACCCCTCCACTTT.

V usage is TRBV2 and J usage is TRBJ2-1; the match to TRBD1 covers 10 bases. Germline-derived CDR1 and CDR2 are SNHLY and FYNNEI. V lost 8 bases, J lost 2 bases, and 3 bases stayed unmatched. The CDR3 contains 14 residues. The CDR3 spells CASRDRGTYNEQFF. The CDR3 DNA reads as TGTGCCAGCCGGGACAGGGGCACCTACAATGAGCAGTTCTTC.

The gene calls are TRBV7-8 and TRBJ2-7; 9 nucleotides line up with TRBD2. Germline V CDR1 and CDR2: SGHVS, FQNEAQ. The trim removed 1 base at V and 0 bases at J, leaving 4 bases unmatched. The CDR3 sequence is 16 residues long. The CDR3 protein is CASSLGSGRSSYEQYF. The CDR3 DNA follows: TGTGCCAGCAGCTTAGGGAGCGGGAGGAGCTCCTACGAGCAGTACTTC.

The rearrangement uses TRBV7-9 and TRBJ2-3, with 11 positions matching TRBD1. V shed 5 bases, J shed 0 bases, and the junction held 4 bases outside the gene matches. The CDR3 consists of 16 residues. The V gene's germline CDR1 is SEHNR and CDR2 FQNEAQ (reference sequence). CDR3: CASSPGDRGSTDTQYF. In DNA, the CDR3 is TGTGCCAGCAGCCCTGGGGACAGGGGGAGCACAGATACGCAGTATTTT.

Comments on this clone: Sequence at one end of the junction differs from germline and may be a read error. V usage is TRBV9 and J usage is TRBJ2-7; 10 nucleotides agree with TRBD2. Germline V gene data show CDR1 as SGDLS and CDR2 as YYNGEE. The CDR3 loop spans 12 amino acids. The CDR3 DNA reads TGTGCCAGCAGCGTAGGACTAGCGGGCCTCCACTTC. Translated: CASSVGLAGLHF.

The chain uses TRBV4-3 and TRBJ1-1, with TRBD1 as a possible D gene (5 bases). From germline, CDR1 is LGHNA and CDR2 YSLEER. Trimming stripped 1 base from V and 8 bases from J, with 11 bases between. The CDR3 extends over 13 amino acids. The CDR3 coding sequence is TGCGCCAGCAGCCAAGGAAATAAGGGGGAAGCTTTCTTT. This encodes CASSQGNKGEAFF.